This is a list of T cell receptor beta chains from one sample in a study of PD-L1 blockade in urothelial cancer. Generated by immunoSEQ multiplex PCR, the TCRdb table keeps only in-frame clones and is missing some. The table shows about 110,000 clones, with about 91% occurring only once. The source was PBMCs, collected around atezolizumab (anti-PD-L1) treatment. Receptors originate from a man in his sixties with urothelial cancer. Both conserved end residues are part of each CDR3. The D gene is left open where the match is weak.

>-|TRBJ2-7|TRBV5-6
CASSPSPGDEQYF
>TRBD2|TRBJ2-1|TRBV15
CATSRDLAGSGYNEQFF
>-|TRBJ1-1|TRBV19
CASSTLAGGNTEAFF
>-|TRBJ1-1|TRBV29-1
CSAGISNTEAFF
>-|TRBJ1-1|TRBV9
CASSVGAALWNTEAFF
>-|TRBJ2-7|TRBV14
CASSQRTETEQYF
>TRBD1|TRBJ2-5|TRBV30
CAWSARGRGRETQYF
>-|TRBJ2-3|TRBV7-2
CASSPRWGPKLADTQYF
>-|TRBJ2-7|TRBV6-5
CASSYPHRGYGSEQYF
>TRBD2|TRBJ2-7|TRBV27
CASSPGLAATVSYEQYF